This TCR beta chain originates from a study of cytomegalovirus exposure and HLA in healthy donors. The table lists this clone with a few counts. PCR amplification relied on 60 Vbeta primers (plus 13 Jbeta primers). The method was immunoSEQ multiplex PCR; TCRdb's version includes in-frame clones alone and lacks a portion of them. This repertoire shows some 66,000 clones, approximately 71% found once; its top ten account for over 7%. This sequence was found in a man aged 55 to 70 in good health and CMV-seropositive. Sequencing used PBMCs.

CDR3 sequence (DNA): TGTGCCAGCAGCTCCAGGGATTCACCCGATGAGCAGTTCTTC. Residues: CASSSRDSPDEQFF. The chain uses TRBV7-9 and TRBJ2-1, with D tentatively TRBD1 (5 bases). CDR1 and CDR2 (germline): SEHNR, FQNEAQ (reference sequence). CDR3 length: 14 amino acids. The V end lost 4 bases, the J end lost 8 bases, and 15 bases lay between the germline ends.